These T cell receptor beta chains were read from a single sample in a study of vaccination effects on CD4 cells after COVID-19. Repertoires were generated with immunoSEQ multiplex PCR, while TCRdb's copy carries only in-frame clones and drops some. The table includes 45,000 to 70,000 clones, 65% to 80% detected once. These TCRs are of unknown antigen specificity. The sequences come from CD4+ T cells from PBMCs cultured with HIV peptides, collected before COVID-19 vaccination. These receptors came from a human donor who had a prior SARS-CoV-2 infection. Each CDR3 is given with its conserved first and last residue. The order of the fields is D gene, J gene, clone size, V gene, CDR3 DNA, CDR3 protein. A D gene is named only where the DNA matches it firmly. Clone size is not always given. Where it is, it says once, few, many or a class for expanded clones.

. | TRBJ2-2 | . | TRBV4-3 | TGCGCCAGCAGCCGGAACAGCCAGGGGTCCTTCACCGGGGAGCTGTTTTTT | CASSRNSQGSFTGELFF
. | TRBJ1-1 | . | TRBV24-1 | TGTGCCACCAGGCAATCGACAGCGAACACTGAAGCTTTCTTT | CATRQSTANTEAFF
. | TRBJ2-2 | . | TRBV5-1 | TGCGCCAGCAGCCCACAGAACACCGGGGAGCTGTTTTTT | CASSPQNTGELFF
. | TRBJ1-2 | . | TRBV6-6 | TGTGCCAGCAGCCCAAGACAGGCCAACTATGGCTACACCTTC | CASSPRQANYGYTF
TRBD1 | TRBJ1-4 | once | TRBV10-3 | TGTGCCATCAGCCCGGACAGGGGATGGGATGAAAAACTGTTTTTT | CAISPDRGWDEKLFF
. | TRBJ2-7 | . | TRBV5-5 | TGTGCCAGCAGTTACGCGCCACGACAGGACCTCTACGAGCAGTACTTC | CASSYAPRQDLYEQYF
TRBD1 | TRBJ1-6 | . | TRBV4-1 | TGCGCCAGCAGCCGAGGCGCGGCCGGGACAGCGTATAATTCACCCCTCCACTTT | CASSRGAAGTAYNSPLHF
. | TRBJ2-1 | . | TRBV4-2 | TGTGCCAGCAGCACACCGGGACGGCGCGATGAGCAGTTCTTC | CASSTPGRRDEQFF
. | TRBJ2-7 | . | TRBV3-1/TRBV3-2 | TGTGCCAGCAGCCAAAGGCTACAGGGCTCCTACGAGCAGTACTTC | CASSQRLQGSYEQYF
. | TRBJ2-3 | . | TRBV4-3 | TGCGCCAGCAGCCAAGTGATGAGTAGCACAGATACGCAGTATTTT | CASSQVMSSTDTQYF
. | TRBJ1-2 | . | TRBV19 | TGTGCCAGTGGGGGGCACAGGGAGATACATGGCTACACCTTC | CASGGHREIHGYTF
TRBD2 | TRBJ2-1 | . | TRBV23-1 | TGCGCCAGCAGTCCCGGGACTAGCGGAGTCTACAATGAGCAGTTCTTC | CASSPGTSGVYNEQFF
TRBD1 | TRBJ1-5 | . | TRBV6-5 | TGTGCCAGCACCGGACAGGGAGGTCAGCCCCAGCATTTT | CASTGQGGQPQHF
. | TRBJ1-1 | once | TRBV30 | TGTGCCTGGATTGAACAGGCGAACACTGAAGCTTTCTTT | CAWIEQANTEAFF
TRBD2 | TRBJ2-1 | . | TRBV27 | TGTGCCAGCAGTAAACCCCGGGGAGGGACCATCTACAATGAGCAGTTCTTC | CASSKPRGGTIYNEQFF
TRBD1 | TRBJ2-7 | . | TRBV5-4 | TGTGCCAGCAGCGCAAACAGGGGGCCCTACGAGCAGTACTTC | CASSANRGPYEQYF
. | TRBJ1-4 | . | TRBV10-2 | TGCGCCAGCAAGGGTGTCAGCCAAGAAAAACTGTTTTTT | CASKGVSQEKLFF
. | TRBJ1-1 | . | TRBV7-3 | TGTGCCAGCAGCGCCGCCACAGGGAACACTGAAGCTTTCTTT | CASSAATGNTEAFF
. | TRBJ2-1 | . | TRBV10-2 | TGCGCCAGCAAACCTCAAACCTACAATGAGCAGTTCTTC | CASKPQTYNEQFF
. | TRBJ2-5 | . | TRBV28 | TGTGCCAGCAGTGGTGGGGGCGGGGGACACCAAGAGACCCAGTACTTC | CASSGGGGGHQETQYF
TRBD2 | TRBJ2-7 | . | TRBV6-1 | TGTGCCAGCAGTGAACCCGCTAGCGGGAGCTACGAGCAGTACTTC | CASSEPASGSYEQYF
TRBD2 | TRBJ2-5 | . | TRBV12-5 | TGTGCTAGGGGACTAGCGGGAGTAGAGGGAGAGACCCAGTACTTC | CARGLAGVEGETQYF
. | TRBJ2-7 | . | TRBV10-3 | TGTGCCATCAGTGCAGTGACAGGAGGGGAGCAGTACTTC | CAISAVTGGEQYF
. | TRBJ2-1 | . | TRBV7-2 | TGTGCCGGCTCAGCAGGCTACAATGAGCAGTTCTTC | CAGSAGYNEQFF
TRBD1 | TRBJ2-2 | . | TRBV5-5 | TGTGCCAGCAGCCAGACTCGGACAGGGTGGAACACCGGGGAGCTGTTTTTT | CASSQTRTGWNTGELFF
TRBD2 | TRBJ2-5 | . | TRBV4-1 | TGCGCCAGCAGCCAAGGACTAGCGGGGGCTTACCAAGAGACCCAGTACTTC | CASSQGLAGAYQETQYF
. | TRBJ2-5 | . | TRBV6-5 | TGTGCCAGCAGTCCCCGAGGGCGGTGGGAGACCCAGTACTTC | CASSPRGRWETQYF
. | TRBJ2-7 | . | TRBV18 | TGTGCCAGCTCAGCTACGACGACAGTTCCCTACGAGCAGTACTTC | CASSATTTVPYEQYF
. | TRBJ2-1 | . | TRBV2 | TGTGCCAGCAGGGCACTCTACAATGAGCAGTTCTTC | CASRALYNEQFF
. | TRBJ1-5 | . | TRBV7-2 | TGTGCCAGCAGCTTAGGCAGGGTGGGTCAGCCCCAGCATTTT | CASSLGRVGQPQHF
. | TRBJ1-6 | . | TRBV9 | TGTGCCAGCAGCGTAGAAGGGGGTTTGAATTCACCCCTCCACTTT | CASSVEGGLNSPLHF
. | TRBJ1-4 | . | TRBV7-2 | TGTGCCAGCAGCTTAATTCCCGTTGATGCTAATGAAAAACTGTTTTTT | CASSLIPVDANEKLFF
. | TRBJ1-4 | . | TRBV18 | TGTGCCAGCTCACCAATTCCCCCCAGGGGTGGGAAGGCTGATGAAAAACTGTTTTTT | CASSPIPPRGGKADEKLFF
. | TRBJ2-1 | . | TRBV7-2 | TGTGCCAGCAGCTTAACTCCGGGGGATGAGCAGTTCTTC | CASSLTPGDEQFF
. | TRBJ2-1 | once | TRBV11-3 | TGTGCCAGCAGCTTAGAGCCGGCTTCCCTTGAGCAGTTCTTC | CASSLEPASLEQFF
. | TRBJ2-6 | few | TRBV4-2 | TGTGCCAGCAGTCCTGATAACTCTGGGGCCAACGTCCTGACTTTC | CASSPDNSGANVLTF
. | TRBJ1-5 | . | TRBV6-6 | TGTGCCAGCAGTTCCCCGGGGGGAAGCAATCAGCCCCAGCATTTT | CASSSPGGSNQPQHF